This TCR beta chain was sequenced for a study of molecular identifiers for immune sequencing clone quantification. Remarks on this clonotype: Its antigen is as yet unknown. This may come from a read error, since a much larger clone is one base off.

Study results and caveats: Effector cells had over 99% of their molecules in clones above 20 RNA copies, while naive cells had under 1%. Spiked Jurkat TCR RNA equivalent to one cell was reportedly detectable in one million naive cells. Same-barcode identical TCR molecules could make highly expanded clones look smaller than they are.

Using a CD8+CD4-CCR7+CD45RA+ phenotype, naive CD8 T cells were sorted. TCRdb re-called the PCR reads with MiXCR, one entry per CDR3 protein. The sample yields some 41,000 distinct CDR3 sequences, about a fifth seen once. Germline loops: CDR1 MDHEN, CDR2 SYDVKM. The length of the CDR3 is 14 residues. Sequencing was done on a sample of naive CD8+ T cells from blood, with Jurkat cell RNA spiked in. Noted subset: FACS-sorted CD8+CD4-CCR7+CD45RA+ naive T cells. The receptor's source is a human donor in good health. Some libraries in this study had Jurkat cell RNA spiked in. J is TRBJ1-4 and V is TRBV28; 7 bases align to TRBD1. CDR3 sequence: CTSSSGQHNEKLFF. CDR3 coding DNA: TGTACCAGCAGTTCGGGACAGCATAATGAAAAACTGTTTTTT.